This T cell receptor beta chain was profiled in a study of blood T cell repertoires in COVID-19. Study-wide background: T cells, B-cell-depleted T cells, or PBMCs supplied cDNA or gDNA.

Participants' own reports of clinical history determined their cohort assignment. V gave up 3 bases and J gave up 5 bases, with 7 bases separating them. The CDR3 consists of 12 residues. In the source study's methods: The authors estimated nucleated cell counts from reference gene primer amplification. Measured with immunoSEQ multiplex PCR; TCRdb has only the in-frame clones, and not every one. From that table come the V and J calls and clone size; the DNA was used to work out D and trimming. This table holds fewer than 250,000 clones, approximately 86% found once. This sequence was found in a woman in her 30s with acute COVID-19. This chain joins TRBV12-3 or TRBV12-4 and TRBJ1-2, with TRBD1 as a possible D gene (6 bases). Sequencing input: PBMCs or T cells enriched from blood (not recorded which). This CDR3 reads CASSFTGYGYTF. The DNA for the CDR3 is TGTGCCAGCAGTTTTACAGGGTATGGCTACACCTTC.